Here is one T cell receptor (beta chain) with its context. Its antigen is undetermined. This entry comes from a study of CD8+CD57+ T cells in acquired aplastic anemia. Overall study findings and caveats: Found in both controls and patients were twenty-nine CD8+ CDR3 sequences.

TCR beta VDJ and CDR3 profiling used genomic DNA as template. TCRdb called the reads again in MiXCR, with one record for every CDR3 protein. The data contain a few hundred thousand distinct CDR3 sequences, around 33% of them singletons. The CDR3 is 17 residues long. With 4 bases clipped from V and 3 bases from J, the junction kept 8 bases outside the gene matches. Per germline, CDR1 LNHDA and CDR2 SQIVND (reference sequence). An expansion of CD8+CD57+ cells by flow cytometry had been shown in patients chosen for sequencing. At the time of blood sampling, patients had not yet received any therapy. This chain uses TRBV19 with TRBJ2-5; 13 nucleotides line up with TRBD2. This receptor was identified in a human donor with aplastic anemia. Sample: sorted CD4+, CD8+, or CD8+CD57+ T cells (not recorded which) from PBMCs. Here the CDR3 DNA reads TGTGCCAGTAGTAGCCCCTGGACTAGCGGGGGCAAAGAGACCCAGTACTTC. Translating gives CASSSPWTSGGKETQYF.